This paragraph covers one T cell receptor (beta chain) sequence. As yet, its antigen is unknown. The sample is drawn from a study of shared clonotypes between healthy human individuals. Findings of the study overall: Generation probability values for non-shared clonotypes were lower than those for clonotypes shared by all four donors.

Genomic DNA of each subset was evenly split across several immunoSEQ plates. Original processing notes: Junction-only sequences without quality scores were provided by ImmunoSEQ, so filtering was different. Measured with immunoSEQ multiplex PCR; TCRdb has only the in-frame clones, and not every one. V and J calls and clone size come straight from that table; D and trimming were deduced from the DNA. Here the sample spans about 2 million clones, roughly 94% being singletons. Naive CD8 cells, CD45RO-negative and positively selected for CCR7, excluded terminally differentiated effector memory CD45RA+ cells. V gave up 5 bases and J gave up 0 bases, with 16 bases separating them. The germline CDR1 and CDR2 sequences are SEHNR and FQNEAQ (reference sequence). The CDR3 sequence is 16 residues long.

This chain connects TRBV7-9 to TRBJ1-1, with a tentative D call TRBD1 (6 bases). This receptor was taken from a man aged 18 to 29 in good health. Sequenced sample: naive CD8+ T cells sorted from blood. CDR3 loop: CASSVPRGAVNTEAFF. CDR3 sequence (DNA): TGTGCCAGCAGCGTACCTAGGGGGGCAGTGAACACTGAAGCTTTCTTT.